This paragraph covers one T cell receptor beta chain sequence. Its antigen is unknown. CDR1 and CDR2 (germline): LNHDA, SQIVND (reference sequence). The CDR3 sequence is 15 residues long. V was pared by 4 bases and J by 9 bases, with 16 bases between. This specimen belongs to a study of cytomegalovirus exposure and HLA in healthy donors. Study-level background: Most genotyped donors, over 70% of more than 300, had Caucasian-associated genetic ancestry. Findings of the study overall: It was assumed in the presence/absence analyses that sequencing depth was roughly uniform across donors. Some TCR beta chains (about 170 of them) were listed as cytomegalovirus-associated. For most TCR beta V segments, an earlier analysis put the productive rate at about 90% or about 30% of the time.

Vbeta (60) and Jbeta (13) primers were used in the PCR. TCRdb keeps only in-frame clones here, not all; method: immunoSEQ multiplex PCR. Seen here are about 140,000 clones, roughly 85% observed once, and the top ten hold approximately 7%. This clonotype was obtained from a man between 40 and 49 years old in good health and CMV-seropositive. This chain uses TRBV19 with TRBJ1-6, with TRBD1 as a possible D gene (6 bases). The sequenced material came from PBMCs. CDR3 sequence reads: CASSTTGGRGSPLHF. The CDR3 DNA follows: TGTGCCAGTAGTACTACCGGGGGGCGAGGTTCACCCCTCCACTTT.